This entry lists 7 T cell receptor beta chains sequenced from one sample in a study of T cells after yellow fever vaccination (dated by TCRdb to about 2019). Reading the label with the study, this specimen's treatment or condition is: live attenuated yellow fever vaccine strain. Library preparation was by 5' RACE. TCRdb records Illumina HiSeq 2500 as the sequencer. TCRdb redid the processing of the public reads, applying fastp at Q25 and MiXCR, and retained in-frame beta chains. Here each entry gathers all rows of one CDR3 protein and keeps the most common genes and DNA. In this sample the table shows fewer than 400,000 distinct CDR3 sequences, more than 5.5% of which occur a single time. About 15% of the sample is taken by the ten largest. This specimen consisted of PBMCs, obtained 5 days after the yellow fever booster vaccination. The source of these receptors is a man younger than 40 who received the YFV17D yellow fever vaccine.

The chain recombines TRBV7-2 with TRBJ1-3, with D possibly matching TRBD1 (6 bases). V dropped 5 bases and J dropped 11 bases, with 13 bases sitting between them. The CDR3 is made up of 12 amino acids. Germline assignment: CDR1 SGHTA and CDR2 FQGNSA. The CDR3 protein is CASSNRQDAIYF. The DNA of the CDR3 is TGTGCCAGCAGCAATAGACAGGACGCCATATATTTT.

This clonotype showed up many times. In DNA form, the CDR3 reads TGTGCCAGCAGTGAGGGGCTAACTGGAAACACCATATATTTT. Its translation: CASSEGLTGNTIYF. The J gene is TRBJ1-3, the V gene TRBV7-2; perhaps TRBD1 as D (5 bases). Germline loops: CDR1 SGHTA, CDR2 FQGNSA. This CDR3 is 14 amino acids long. The V and J ends lost 6 bases and 2 bases respectively, with 11 bases between them. The full variable domain, completed using reference TRBV7-2 and TRBJ1-3, is GAGVSQSPSNKVTEKGKDVELRCDPISGHTALYWYRQSLGQGLEFLIYFQGNSAPDKSGLPSDRFSAERTGGSVSTLTIQRTQQEDSAVYLCASSEGLTGNTIYFGEGSWLTVV.

This chain links TRBV28 with TRBJ2-7, with 8 bases that match TRBD1. The CDR3 spans 15 residues. Germline assignment: CDR1 MDHEN and CDR2 SYDVKM. After removal of 6 bases from V and 0 bases from J, the junction contained 7 bases not matched to a gene. The CDR3 bases are TGTGCCAGCAGAGCCGGGACAGGTTCCTCCTACGAGCAGTACTTC. Amino acid sequence: CASRAGTGSSYEQYF.

This chain joins TRBV27 and TRBJ2-1, with no clear D. Trimming pared 6 bases from V and 2 bases from J, leaving 8 bases between. The CDR3 length is 13 residues. Germline V CDR1 and CDR2: MNHEY, SMNVEV (reference sequence). The chain's CDR3 is CASRVSPYNEQFF. CDR3 nucleotides: TGTGCCAGCAGAGTAAGCCCCTACAATGAGCAGTTCTTC.

A few counts support this clonotype. The genes are TRBV27 and TRBJ2-1, with 7 bases lining up with TRBD1. With 4 bases clipped from V and 15 bases from J, the junction kept 9 bases outside the gene matches. This CDR3 is 12 amino acids long. Germline CDR1 is MNHEY and CDR2 is SMNVEV (reference sequence). CDR3 in DNA: TGTGCCAGCAGTTCCATACAGGGGAGTCCGTTCTTC. It yields the protein CASSSIQGSPFF.

The chain carries TRBV29-1 and TRBJ1-1; D is unclear. CDR3 size: 12 residues. Germline CDR1 is SQVTM and CDR2 is ANQGSEA. Trimming took 6 bases from V and 1 from J, leaving 9 bases between them. The CDR3 DNA is TGCAGCGTCCCCCCGGGGAACACTGAAGCTTTCTTT. Amino acid sequence: CSVPPGNTEAFF.

This clonotype showed up many times. The chain couples TRBV5-1 to TRBJ1-2, with D hard to call. This CDR3 contains 14 residues. Trimming stripped 0 bases from V and 8 bases from J, with 14 bases between. Germline lookup yields CDR1 SGHRS and CDR2 YFSETQ. The CDR3 reads CASSLAVGNPGYTF. In DNA, the CDR3 is TGCGCCAGCAGCTTGGCGGTAGGGAATCCCGGCTACACCTTC.